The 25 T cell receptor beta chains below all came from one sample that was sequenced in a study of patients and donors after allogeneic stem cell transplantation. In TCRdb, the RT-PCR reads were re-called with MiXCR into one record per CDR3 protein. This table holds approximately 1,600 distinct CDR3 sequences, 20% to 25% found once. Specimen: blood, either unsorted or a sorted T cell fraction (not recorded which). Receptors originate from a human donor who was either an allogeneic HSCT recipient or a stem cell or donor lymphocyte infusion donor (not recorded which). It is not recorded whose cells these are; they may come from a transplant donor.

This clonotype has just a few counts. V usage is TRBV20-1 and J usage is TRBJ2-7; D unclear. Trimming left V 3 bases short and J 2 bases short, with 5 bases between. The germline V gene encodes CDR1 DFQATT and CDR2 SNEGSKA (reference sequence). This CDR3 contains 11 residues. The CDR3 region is CSARYTYEQYF. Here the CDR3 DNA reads TGCAGTGCTAGGTATACCTACGAGCAGTACTTC.

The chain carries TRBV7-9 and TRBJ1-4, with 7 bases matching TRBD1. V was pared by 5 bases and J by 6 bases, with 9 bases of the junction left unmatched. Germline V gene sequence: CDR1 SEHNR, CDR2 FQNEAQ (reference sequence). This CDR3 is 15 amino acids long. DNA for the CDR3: TGTGCCAGCAGCCTCACAGGGGAAGGGTATGAAAAACTGTTTTTT. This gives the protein CASSLTGEGYEKLFF.

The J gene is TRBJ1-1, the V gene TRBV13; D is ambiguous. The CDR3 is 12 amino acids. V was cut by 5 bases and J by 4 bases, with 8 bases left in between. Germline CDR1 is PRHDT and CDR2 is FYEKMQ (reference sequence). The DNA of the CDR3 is TGTGCCAGCAGCAAAAGTGGCACTGAAGCTTTCTTT. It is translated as CASSKSGTEAFF.

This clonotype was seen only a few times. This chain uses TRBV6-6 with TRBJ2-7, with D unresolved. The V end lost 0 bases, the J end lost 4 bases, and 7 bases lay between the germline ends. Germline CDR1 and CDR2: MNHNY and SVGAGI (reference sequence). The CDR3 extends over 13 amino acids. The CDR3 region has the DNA TGTGCCAGCAGTTACTCTGGGTTTTACGAGCAGTACTTC. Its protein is CASSYSGFYEQYF.

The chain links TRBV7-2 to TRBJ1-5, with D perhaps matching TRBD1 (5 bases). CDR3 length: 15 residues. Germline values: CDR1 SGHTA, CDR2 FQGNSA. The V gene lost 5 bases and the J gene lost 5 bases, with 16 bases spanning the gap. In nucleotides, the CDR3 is TGTGCCAGCAGCCATAGAGTAGGAGGGGATCAGCCCCAGCATTTT. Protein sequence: CASSHRVGGDQPQHF.

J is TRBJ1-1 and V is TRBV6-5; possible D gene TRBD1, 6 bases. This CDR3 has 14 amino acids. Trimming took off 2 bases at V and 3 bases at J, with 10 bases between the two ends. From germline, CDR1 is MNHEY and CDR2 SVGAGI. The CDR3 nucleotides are TGTGCCAGCAGTTACGGGGGCAGGGACACTGAAGCTTTCTTT. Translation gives CASSYGGRDTEAFF.

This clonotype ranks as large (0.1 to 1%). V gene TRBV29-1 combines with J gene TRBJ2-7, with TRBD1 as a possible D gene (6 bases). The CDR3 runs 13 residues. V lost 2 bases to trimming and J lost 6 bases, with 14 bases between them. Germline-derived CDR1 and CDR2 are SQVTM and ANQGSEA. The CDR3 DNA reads TGCAGCGTTGAAAGACAGGAAGGTACCGAGCAGTACTTC. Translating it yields CSVERQEGTEQYF.

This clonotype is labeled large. The CDR3 DNA sequence: TGTGCCAGCAGCGGAAACTATGGCTACACCTTC. This codes for CASSGNYGYTF. The chain links TRBV2 to TRBJ1-2; no firm D call. Looked up from germline, CDR1 is SNHLY and CDR2 is FYNNEI. Trimming shortened V by 6 bases and J by 2 bases, and 4 bases separated the two germline ends. CDR3 length equals 11 residues.

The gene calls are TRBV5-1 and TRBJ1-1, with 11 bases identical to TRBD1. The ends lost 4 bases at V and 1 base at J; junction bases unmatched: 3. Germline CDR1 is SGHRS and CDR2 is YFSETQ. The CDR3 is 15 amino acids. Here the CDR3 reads CASSGTGGENTEAFF. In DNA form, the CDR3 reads TGCGCCAGCAGCGGGACAGGGGGAGAGAACACTGAAGCTTTCTTT.

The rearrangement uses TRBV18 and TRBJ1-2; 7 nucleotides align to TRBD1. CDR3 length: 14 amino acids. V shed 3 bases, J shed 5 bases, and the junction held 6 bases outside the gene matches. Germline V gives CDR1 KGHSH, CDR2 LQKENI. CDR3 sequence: CASSPLGTAYGYTF. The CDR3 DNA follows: TGTGCCAGCTCACCGCTCGGGACAGCTTATGGCTACACCTTC.

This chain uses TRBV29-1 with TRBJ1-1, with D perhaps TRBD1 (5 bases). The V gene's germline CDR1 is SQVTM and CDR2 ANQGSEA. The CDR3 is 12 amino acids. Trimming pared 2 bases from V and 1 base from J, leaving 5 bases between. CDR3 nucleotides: TGCAGCGTTGAACAGGGGAACACTGAAGCTTTCTTT. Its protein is CSVEQGNTEAFF. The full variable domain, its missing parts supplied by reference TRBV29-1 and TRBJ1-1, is SAVISQKPSRDICQRGTSLTIQCQVDSQVTMMFWYRQQPGQSLTLIATANQGSEATYESGFVIDKFPISRPNLTFSTLTVSNMSPEDSSIYLCSVEQGNTEAFFGQGTRLTVV.

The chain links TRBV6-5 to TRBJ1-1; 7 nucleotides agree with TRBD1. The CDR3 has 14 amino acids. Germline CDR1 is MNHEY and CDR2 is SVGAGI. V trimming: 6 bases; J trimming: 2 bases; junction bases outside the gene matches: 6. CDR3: CASRRDRRNTEAFF. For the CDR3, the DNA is TGTGCCAGCAGAAGGGACAGAAGAAACACTGAAGCTTTCTTT.

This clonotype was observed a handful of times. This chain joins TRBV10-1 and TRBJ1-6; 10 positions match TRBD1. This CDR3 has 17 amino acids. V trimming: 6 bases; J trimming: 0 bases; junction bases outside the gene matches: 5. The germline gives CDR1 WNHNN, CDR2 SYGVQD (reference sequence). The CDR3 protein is CASRSGTGDSYNSPLHF. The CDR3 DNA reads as TGCGCCAGCAGGTCCGGGACAGGGGACTCCTATAATTCACCCCTCCACTTT.

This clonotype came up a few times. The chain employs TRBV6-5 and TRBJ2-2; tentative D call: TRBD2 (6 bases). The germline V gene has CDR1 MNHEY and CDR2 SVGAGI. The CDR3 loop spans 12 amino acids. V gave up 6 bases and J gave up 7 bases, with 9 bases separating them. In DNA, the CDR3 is TGTGCCAGCAGCTGGAGGGGCGGGGAGCTGTTTTTT. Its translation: CASSWRGGELFF.

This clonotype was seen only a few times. Written as DNA, the CDR3 is TGTGCCTGGAGTGTACCTCTGCCAAACGAGCAGTACTTC. It yields the protein CAWSVPLPNEQYF. The chain recombines TRBV30 with TRBJ2-7; D is uncertain. The ends were cut back, 0 bases at V and 5 bases at J, with 11 bases in the middle. The CDR3 length is 13 residues. Germline CDR1 GTSNPN, CDR2 SVGIG (reference sequence). The entire variable domain, with the rest obtained from reference TRBV30 and TRBJ2-7, is as follows: SQTIHQWPATLVQPVGSPLSLECTVEGTSNPNLYWYRQAAGRGLQLLFYSVGIGQISSEVPQNLSASRPQDRQFILSSKKLLLSDSGFYLCAWSVPLPNEQYFGPGTRLTVT.

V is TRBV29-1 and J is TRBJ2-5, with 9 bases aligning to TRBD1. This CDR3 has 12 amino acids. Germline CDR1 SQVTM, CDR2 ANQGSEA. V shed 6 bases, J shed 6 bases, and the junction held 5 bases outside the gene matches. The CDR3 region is CSVPGTGKTQYF. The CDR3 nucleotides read TGCAGCGTCCCCGGGACAGGGAAGACCCAGTACTTC.

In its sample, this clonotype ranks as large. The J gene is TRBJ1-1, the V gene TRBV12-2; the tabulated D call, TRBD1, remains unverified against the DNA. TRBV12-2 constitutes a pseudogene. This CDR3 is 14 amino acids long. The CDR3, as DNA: TGTGCAAGTCGCCGGGGACAGATGAACACTGAAGCTTTCTTT. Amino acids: CASRRGQMNTEAFF.

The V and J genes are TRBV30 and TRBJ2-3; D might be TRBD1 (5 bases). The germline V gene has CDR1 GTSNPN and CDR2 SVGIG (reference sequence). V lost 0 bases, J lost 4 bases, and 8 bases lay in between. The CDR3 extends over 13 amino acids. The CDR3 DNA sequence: TGTGCCTGGAGTGTACGACAGTCAGATACGCAGTATTTT. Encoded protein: CAWSVRQSDTQYF.

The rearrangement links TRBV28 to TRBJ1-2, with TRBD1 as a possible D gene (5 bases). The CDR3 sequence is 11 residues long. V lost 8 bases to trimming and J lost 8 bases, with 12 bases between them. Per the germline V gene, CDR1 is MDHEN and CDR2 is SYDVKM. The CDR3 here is CASRRAGGYTF. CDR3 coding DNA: TGTGCCAGCCGGCGGGCAGGGGGCTACACCTTC.

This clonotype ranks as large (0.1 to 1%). DNA of the CDR3: TGTGCCAGCAGCCGACAGACTGGCTACACCTTC. Amino acids: CASSRQTGYTF. The chain employs TRBV5-8 and TRBJ1-2, with D possibly matching TRBD1 (5 bases). The germline V and J ends were trimmed by 4 bases and 7 bases, with 8 bases remaining between them. The CDR3 extends over 11 amino acids. The germline V gene encodes CDR1 SGHTS and CDR2 YDEGEE.

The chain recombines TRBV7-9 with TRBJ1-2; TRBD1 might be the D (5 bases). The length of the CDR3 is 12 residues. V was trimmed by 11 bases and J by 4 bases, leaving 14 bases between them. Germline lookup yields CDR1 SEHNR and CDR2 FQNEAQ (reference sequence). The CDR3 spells CAGAQTPYGYTF. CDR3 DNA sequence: TGTGCCGGGGCCCAGACTCCCTATGGCTACACCTTC.

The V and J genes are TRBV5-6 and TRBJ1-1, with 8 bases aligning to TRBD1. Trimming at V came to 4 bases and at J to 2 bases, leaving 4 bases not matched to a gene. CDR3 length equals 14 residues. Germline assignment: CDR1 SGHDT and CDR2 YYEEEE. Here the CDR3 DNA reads TGTGCCAGCAGCCTAGACAGGGGAAACACTGAAGCTTTCTTT. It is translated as CASSLDRGNTEAFF.

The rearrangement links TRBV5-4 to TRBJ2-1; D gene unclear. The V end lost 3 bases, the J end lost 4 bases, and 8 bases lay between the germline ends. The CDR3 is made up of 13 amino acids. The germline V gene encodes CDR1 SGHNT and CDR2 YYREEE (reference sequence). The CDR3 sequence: CASSSMPYNEQFF. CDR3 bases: TGTGCCAGCAGCTCGATGCCTTACAATGAGCAGTTCTTC.

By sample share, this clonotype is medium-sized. The CDR3 is CASSPWGGLQETQYF. The CDR3 coding sequence is TGTGCCAGCAGTCCATGGGGGGGACTTCAAGAGACCCAGTACTTC. This chain uses TRBV6-5 with TRBJ2-5; TRBD2 matches at 7 bases. This CDR3 has 15 residues. The V segment lost 5 bases and the J segment 2 bases; nucleotides outside the gene matches: 8. The germline V gene has CDR1 MNHEY and CDR2 SVGAGI.

The CDR3 DNA reads TGTGCCAGCAGCTTACAGGGAGGGCAATCACCCCTCCACTTT. Its translation is CASSLQGGQSPLHF. The genes are TRBV7-8 and TRBJ1-6; the D gene is possibly TRBD1 (5 bases). The germline V gene encodes CDR1 SGHVS and CDR2 FQNEAQ. CDR3 length equals 14 residues. V lost 2 bases, J lost 10 bases, and 12 bases lay in between.